These T cell receptor beta chains were read from a single sample in a study of human CD4 T cells and Enterobacteriaceae. Some clones are missing from TCRdb's copy, which holds only in-frame ones; the method was immunoSEQ multiplex PCR. The sample lists fewer than 35,000 clones; 70% to 90% were seen once. The specimen was memory CD4+ T cells from blood. The receptors here all came from a human donor in good health. Both conserved end residues are part of each CDR3. A D gene is named only where the DNA matches it firmly. A clone size is listed for some rows: how often the clone was seen (once, few, many), or a class if it is expanded.

d_call j_call v_call clone_size cdr3_aa cdr3_nt
TRBD2 TRBJ2-1 TRBV19 few CASSIGSSGRLRDYEQFF TGTGCCAGTAGTATAGGTTCCAGCGGGAGGCTCCGGGATTATGAGCAGTTCTTC
NA TRBJ1-6 TRBV23-1 NA CASGQMGGKTNSPLHF TGCGCCAGCGGTCAAATGGGGGGTAAGACAAATTCACCCCTCCACTTT
NA TRBJ2-1 TRBV7-3 NA CASSPYRNSYNEQFF TGTGCCAGCAGCCCCTACAGGAACTCCTACAATGAGCAGTTCTTC
TRBD2 TRBJ2-5 TRBV11-3 NA CASSPNLAGGQETQYF TGTGCCAGCAGCCCAAACCTAGCGGGGGGGCAAGAGACCCAGTACTTC
TRBD1 TRBJ2-7 TRBV6-1 NA CASSEEWRGTGVYEQYF TGTGCCAGCAGTGAAGAGTGGCGCGGGACAGGGGTCTACGAGCAGTACTTC
NA TRBJ1-2 TRBV5-1 NA CASSLERGRDGYTF TGCGCCAGCAGCTTGGAGCGGGGGCGTGATGGCTACACCTTC
NA TRBJ2-5 TRBV7-2 NA CASSYGQGGETQYF TGTGCCAGCAGCTACGGCCAGGGGGGGGAGACCCAGTACTTC
TRBD2 TRBJ2-7 TRBV5-1 NA CASGREGTLEQYF TGCGCCAGCGGCAGGGAGGGGACTCTCGAGCAGTACTTC
NA TRBJ1-6 TRBV5-1 NA CASSLEVAGRNSPLHF TGCGCCAGCAGCTTGGAAGTGGCGGGGCGGAATTCACCCCTCCACTTT
NA TRBJ2-5 TRBV7-9 NA CASSLLGQGQETQYF TGTGCCAGCAGCTTATTAGGGCAGGGACAAGAGACCCAGTACTTC
TRBD1 TRBJ1-2 TRBV5-4 NA CASSWGQALSYYGYTF TGTGCCAGCAGCTGGGGACAGGCCCTCTCCTACTATGGCTACACCTTC
NA TRBJ1-1 TRBV5-4 NA CASRLDGEAFF TGTGCCAGCAGATTGGACGGTGAAGCTTTCTTT
NA TRBJ2-5 TRBV4-2 once CASSQDRQGGRETQYF TGTGCCAGCAGCCAAGATCGTCAGGGCGGGCGGGAGACCCAGTACTTC
NA TRBJ2-1 TRBV7-2 NA CASSLDGRNIPFF TGTGCCAGCAGCTTAGATGGGCGGAATATCCCGTTCTTC
TRBD2 TRBJ2-5 TRBV7-2 NA CASSSPSSGGGRTQYF TGTGCCAGCAGCTCCCCATCTAGCGGGGGGGGTCGGACCCAGTACTTC
NA TRBJ2-2 TRBV5-1 NA CASSLSPGNTGELFF TGCGCCAGCAGCTTGAGCCCAGGGAACACCGGGGAGCTGTTTTTT
NA TRBJ2-2 TRBV5-6 NA CASSLFSGFGPGELFF TGTGCCAGCAGCTTGTTCAGCGGGTTCGGGCCCGGGGAGCTGTTTTTT
NA TRBJ1-2 TRBV19 NA CASSMVSYGYTF TGTGCCAGTAGTATGGTCAGCTATGGCTACACCTTC
TRBD2 TRBJ2-1 TRBV14 once CASSQVRLARTDEQFF TGTGCCAGCAGCCAAGTTAGACTAGCGAGGACCGATGAGCAGTTCTTC
TRBD1 TRBJ1-1 TRBV10-3 NA CATRYDTGGTEAFF TGTGCCACGCGGTACGATACAGGGGGCACTGAAGCTTTCTTT
NA TRBJ2-1 TRBV14 medium-sized CASSRDATSYNEQFF TGTGCCAGCAGCCGTGATGCCACCTCCTACAATGAGCAGTTCTTC
NA TRBJ1-2 TRBV6-1 few CASSDRANGYTF TGTGCCAGCAGTGACAGGGCCAATGGCTACACCTTC
NA TRBJ1-3 TRBV19 few CASSRLGTTLTSGNTIYF TGTGCCAGTAGCCGGCTCGGGACAACACTCACTTCTGGAAACACCATATATTTT
NA TRBJ2-3 TRBV7-2 NA CASSLWVGSTDTQYF TGTGCCAGCAGCTTATGGGTGGGTAGCACAGATACGCAGTATTTT
TRBD2 TRBJ2-2 TRBV5-4 few CASSLGLAGGRGELFF TGTGCCAGCAGCTTGGGACTAGCGGGGGGTAGAGGGGAGCTGTTTTTT
TRBD1 TRBJ2-2 TRBV9 NA CASSVAGTGVTGELFF TGTGCCAGCAGCGTGGCGGGGACAGGGGTCACCGGGGAGCTGTTTTTT
NA TRBJ1-2 TRBV28 few CASSFLMVGTGYTF TGTGCCAGCAGTTTTCTAATGGTAGGGACTGGCTACACCTTC
NA TRBJ1-2 TRBV28 few CASSTGPRGYTF TGTGCCAGCAGTACCGGGCCCCGGGGCTACACCTTC